These 24 T cell receptor beta chains share one sample of origin, sequenced in a study of radiation and T cells in renal cell carcinoma. TCRdb's table, derived via immunoSEQ multiplex PCR, lists solely in-frame clones and lacks some. The table records about 43,000 clones, around four fifths of them present only once. The time point here: blood 4 weeks post-SBRT, at nephrectomy. Described treatment: 15 Gy SBRT to primary tumor, nephrectomy 4 weeks later. This sample comprised blood, obtained from a patient whose treatment included radiotherapy and nephrectomy. These receptors all stem from a woman aged 70-85 years with renal cell carcinoma.

The CDR3 region has the DNA TGTGCCAGCAGTAATGGACTAGCGGGAACCTACGAGCAGTACTTC. It encodes CASSNGLAGTYEQYF. The V call is TRBV7-2, the J call TRBJ2-7, with 12 bases matching TRBD2. The CDR3 length is 15 residues. Trimming at V came to 6 bases and at J to 2 bases, leaving 5 bases not matched to a gene. CDR1 is SGHTA, CDR2 FQGNSA, per germline.

The rearrangement joins TRBV5-4 to TRBJ1-3; unclear D gene. The germline gives CDR1 SGHNT, CDR2 YYREEE (reference sequence). The CDR3 sequence is 16 residues long. With 2 bases removed from V and 2 bases from J, the gap between germline ends came to 14 bases. CDR3 protein: CASSLGLVTAGNTIYF. In DNA, the CDR3 is TGTGCCAGCAGCTTAGGCCTCGTCACGGCTGGAAACACCATATATTTT.

This clone was counted at least ten times. V is TRBV6-6 and J is TRBJ2-3; unclear D gene. The CDR3 loop spans 11 amino acids. Trimming cost V 6 bases and J 5 bases, with 6 bases left between them. Germline lookup yields CDR1 MNHNY and CDR2 SVGAGI (reference sequence). The CDR3 DNA reads TGTGCCAGCAGATTTAAAGATACGCAGTATTTT. This sequence encodes CASRFKDTQYF.

The chain employs TRBV25-1 and TRBJ2-5; D unclear. Germline lookup yields CDR1 MGHDK and CDR2 SYGVNS. CDR3 length: 14 amino acids. V lost 3 bases, J lost 0 bases, and 8 bases lay in between. CDR3 bases: TGTGCCAGCAGTGAGAAGGGTCACCAAGAGACCCAGTACTTC. Translation: CASSEKGHQETQYF.

This sequence joins TRBV30 and TRBJ2-7; the match to TRBD2 covers 8 bases. V was clipped by 0 bases and J by 6 bases; unmatched bases: 4. This CDR3 spans 13 amino acids. In germline, CDR1 is GTSNPN, CDR2 SVGIG (reference sequence). CDR3 region: CAWSVGSGTEQYF. CDR3 in DNA: TGTGCCTGGAGTGTGGGTAGCGGGACCGAGCAGTACTTC.

The chain has TRBV14 and TRBJ1-1; unclear D gene. This CDR3 has 15 residues. Trimming cost V 4 bases and J 6 bases, with 18 bases left between them. Germline lookup yields CDR1 SGHDN and CDR2 FVKESK. CDR3 region: CASSPLGPYTAEAFF. The CDR3 DNA follows: TGTGCCAGCAGCCCATTAGGCCCCTACACCGCTGAAGCTTTCTTT.

This clone occurred once. The V call is TRBV2, the J call TRBJ2-7; the D is unclear. Germline V gives CDR1 SNHLY, CDR2 FYNNEI. CDR3 length: 12 residues. Trimming took 2 bases from V and 7 from J, leaving 9 bases between them. As DNA, the CDR3 is TGTGCCAGCAGTGAACAAAAGGAGGAGCAGTACTTC. Protein sequence: CASSEQKEEQYF.

The CDR3 DNA reads TGTGCCAGCACCACCGGACAGGGGGACGAGCAGTACTTC. Its protein is CASTTGQGDEQYF. J is TRBJ2-7 and V is TRBV6-1; 10 bases match TRBD1. Germline V gene sequence: CDR1 MNHNS, CDR2 SASEGT. V shed 7 bases and J 5 bases; nucleotides not matched to a gene: 5. The length of the CDR3 is 13 residues.

The V call is TRBV5-6, the J call TRBJ2-1; unclear D gene. With 1 base removed from V and 6 bases from J, the gap between germline ends came to 8 bases. This CDR3 has 13 amino acids. Germline values: CDR1 SGHDT, CDR2 YYEEEE. The CDR3 sequence is CASSLQSTNEQFF. The DNA for the CDR3 is TGTGCCAGCAGCTTGCAGTCTACCAATGAGCAGTTCTTC.

The V call is TRBV6-1, the J call TRBJ2-1, with 8 bases lining up with TRBD2. V lost 6 bases and J lost 8; bases outside the gene matches: 12. The CDR3 extends over 15 amino acids. CDR1 and CDR2 (germline): MNHNS, SASEGT. This CDR3 reads CASRGAAGVFDEQFF. DNA for the CDR3: TGTGCCAGCAGGGGAGCAGCGGGGGTATTCGATGAGCAGTTCTTC.

The V and J genes are TRBV18 and TRBJ1-1, with 10 bases aligning to TRBD1. The CDR3 contains 12 residues. V trimming: 6 bases; J trimming: 12 bases; junction bases outside the gene matches: 7. Germline V gene sequence: CDR1 KGHSH, CDR2 LQKENI. The DNA for the CDR3 is TGTGCCAGCTCCCCCGGGACAGGGGCGTCTTTCTTT. Translating gives CASSPGTGASFF. Filled out from reference TRBV18 and TRBJ1-1, the complete variable domain reads NAGVMQNPRHLVRRRGQEARLRCSPMKGHSHVYWYRQLPEEGLKFMVYLQKENIIDESGMPKERFSAEFPKEGPSILRIQQVVRGDSAAYFCASSPGTGASFFGQGTRLTVV.

This clone showed up just once. The genes are TRBV7-9 and TRBJ1-1, with D hard to call. CDR1 is SEHNR and CDR2 is FQNEAQ in the germline V gene (reference sequence). The V end lost 1 base, the J end lost 10 bases, and 19 bases lay between the germline ends. CDR3 length equals 15 residues. The CDR3 loop is CASSLDGGLVPGAFF. In DNA form, the CDR3 reads TGTGCCAGCAGCTTAGACGGAGGATTGGTACCAGGAGCTTTCTTT.

The chain recombines TRBV7-2 with TRBJ2-1, with 8 bases lining up with TRBD2. Germline trimming cut 2 bases from V and 6 bases from J; bases unmatched to any gene: 12. The CDR3 extends over 17 amino acids. CDR1 is SGHTA, CDR2 FQGNSA, per germline. DNA of the CDR3: TGTGCCAGCAGCTTATGGGGGGGGAGCGGGAGTAGCAATGAGCAGTTCTTC. Translation: CASSLWGGSGSSNEQFF.

The V call is TRBV4-2, the J call TRBJ2-2; D not resolved. Deletions cut 1 base from V and 2 bases from J, with 11 bases between. The CDR3 totals 16 residues. The germline V gene encodes CDR1 LGHNA and CDR2 YNFKEQ. CDR3: CASSQGAGVNTGELFF. In nucleotides, the CDR3 is TGTGCCAGCAGCCAAGGGGCAGGAGTAAACACCGGGGAGCTGTTTTTT.

The chain links TRBV30 to TRBJ1-2; 9 bases match TRBD1. Trimming took 2 bases from V and 7 from J; bases not matched to a gene: 8. The CDR3 loop spans 14 amino acids. From germline, CDR1 is GTSNPN and CDR2 SVGIG (reference sequence). This CDR3 is CAWSPTTGGSGYTF. DNA of the CDR3: TGTGCCTGGAGTCCAACGACAGGGGGTAGTGGCTACACCTTC.

This clone was detected a few times. The rearrangement links TRBV27 to TRBJ2-5; 9 nucleotides agree with TRBD1. Looked up from germline, CDR1 is MNHEY and CDR2 is SMNVEV (reference sequence). V was clipped by 5 bases and J by 4 bases; unmatched bases: 8. The CDR3 runs to 15 residues. The CDR3 here is CASSRGQGLRETQYF. Here the CDR3 DNA reads TGTGCCAGCAGTCGGGGACAGGGATTAAGAGAGACCCAGTACTTC.

The chain has TRBV7-9 and TRBJ2-7, with 10 bases identical to TRBD2. This CDR3 contains 18 residues. CDR1 is SEHNR and CDR2 is FQNEAQ in the germline V gene (reference sequence). Trimming cost V 5 bases and J 0 bases; bases outside gene matches: 13. The CDR3 region is CASSPPWSGRAVSYEQYF. Here the CDR3 DNA reads TGTGCCAGCAGCCCCCCCTGGAGCGGGAGGGCCGTCTCCTACGAGCAGTACTTC.

The J gene is TRBJ2-5, the V gene TRBV27; 7 bases match TRBD1. The germline CDR1 and CDR2 sequences are MNHEY and SMNVEV (reference sequence). V shed 6 bases, J shed 3 bases, and the junction held 4 bases outside the gene matches. The length of the CDR3 is 13 residues. The CDR3 DNA is TGTGCCAGCAGCAGGGGGTTTGAAGAGACCCAGTACTTC. Translating gives CASSRGFEETQYF.

This chain connects TRBV5-4 to TRBJ1-1; 12 bases are a match to TRBD1. After removal of 4 bases from V and 7 bases from J, the junction contained 11 bases not matched to a gene. The CDR3 loop spans 16 amino acids. Germline V gene data show CDR1 as SGHNT and CDR2 as YYREEE (reference sequence). CDR3 in DNA: TGTGCCAGCAGCCAAGAGGGACAGGGGGCGAGAAGTGAAGCTTTCTTT. Its protein product is CASSQEGQGARSEAFF. Based on the CDR3 plus reference TRBV5-4 and TRBJ1-1, the full variable domain is ETGVTQSPTHLIKTRGQQVTLRCSSQSGHNTVSWYQQALGQGPQFIFQYYREEENGRGNFPPRFSGLQFPNYSSELNVNALELDDSALYLCASSQEGQGARSEAFFGQGTRLTVV.

V and J are TRBV7-2 and TRBJ1-2, with 7 bases that match TRBD1. The V and J ends lost 3 bases and 4 bases, in that order; junction bases with no gene match: 5. CDR1 SGHTA and CDR2 FQGNSA come from the germline V gene. The CDR3 runs to 14 residues. The CDR3 DNA follows: TGTGCCAGCAGCTTCGACAGGGTCGGCTATGGCTACACCTTC. It codes for CASSFDRVGYGYTF.

V is TRBV11-1 and J is TRBJ2-7; D is uncertain. The CDR3 length is 18 residues. Germline V gene sequence: CDR1 SGHAT, CDR2 FQDESV (reference sequence). Trimming took off 6 bases at V and 0 bases at J, with 24 bases between the two ends. The DNA for the CDR3 is TGTGCCAGCAGTTTTTCCGCCAACGTGGGGATAGGCTCCTACGAGCAGTACTTC. Translating it yields CASSFSANVGIGSYEQYF.

The chain couples TRBV25-1 to TRBJ1-2; the D gene is possibly TRBD1 (6 bases). CDR3 size: 12 residues. The germline CDR1 and CDR2 sequences are MGHDK and SYGVNS. V was shortened by 8 bases and J by 10 bases, with 17 bases between the two germline ends. CDR3 nucleotides: TGTGCCAGCGTTTCTACGACAGGATCCTACACCTTC. This sequence encodes CASVSTTGSYTF.

The V gene is TRBV5-6, the J gene TRBJ1-5; no firm D call. This CDR3 has 16 residues. Germline-derived CDR1 and CDR2 are SGHDT and YYEEEE. V lost 5 bases to trimming and J lost 0 bases, with 15 bases between them. The CDR3 region is CASSFSLTGSNQPQHF. The DNA of the CDR3 is TGTGCCAGCAGTTTCTCTCTCACGGGTAGCAATCAGCCCCAGCATTTT.

In its sample, this clone was seen once. V gene TRBV2 combines with J gene TRBJ2-1; 9 bases align to TRBD2. CDR3 length: 13 residues. CDR1 SNHLY and CDR2 FYNNEI come from the germline V gene. With 4 bases clipped from V and 10 bases from J, the junction kept 5 bases outside the gene matches. The CDR3 loop reads CASSVGLAGEQFF. The CDR3 DNA follows: TGTGCCAGCAGTGTTGGGCTAGCGGGAGAGCAGTTCTTC. Together with reference TRBV2 and TRBJ2-1, the CDR3 gives the full variable domain: EPEVTQTPSHQVTQMGQEVILRCVPISNHLYFYWYRQILGQKVEFLVSFYNNEISEKSEIFDDQFSVERPDGSNFTLKIRSTKLEDSAMYFCASSVGLAGEQFFGPGTRLTVL.